These 20 T cell receptor beta chains came from one sample sequenced in a study of blood T cell repertoires in COVID-19. Assay used: immunoSEQ multiplex PCR; TCRdb lists only in-frame clones, some missing. This sample has about 73,000 clones, with about 86% found just once. What was sequenced was peripheral blood. The receptors stem from a man aged 50 to 59 with active COVID-19.

V usage is TRBV11-3 and J usage is TRBJ2-3; 9 bases map to TRBD2. V trimming: 1 base; J trimming: 4 bases; junction bases outside the gene matches: 6. The CDR3 loop spans 16 amino acids. From germline, CDR1 is SGHNT and CDR2 YENEEA. CDR3 sequence (DNA): TGTGCCAGCAGCTTAGGCGGGCCTAGCGGGGCAGATACGCAGTATTTT. Translation: CASSLGGPSGADTQYF.

This clone was seen only a few times. This chain joins TRBV5-6 and TRBJ1-4; D is uncertain. V was shortened by 0 bases and J by 0 bases, with 6 bases between the two germline ends. The germline CDR1 and CDR2 sequences are SGHDT and YYEEEE. The CDR3 is made up of 15 amino acids. The CDR3 DNA is TGTGCCAGCAGCTTGGCCACAGCAACTAATGAAAAACTGTTTTTT. Translating it yields CASSLATATNEKLFF.

The table lists this clone with a few counts. The V gene is TRBV7-9, the J gene TRBJ2-7, with D unclear. Germline lookup yields CDR1 SEHNR and CDR2 FQNEAQ (reference sequence). The V end was cut by 4 bases, the J end by 5 bases, with 18 bases between. The CDR3 totals 15 residues. CDR3 region: CASSSQYRVQHEQYF. The CDR3 DNA sequence: TGTGCCAGCAGCTCCCAGTACCGGGTCCAGCACGAGCAGTACTTC. Full variable domain (remainder filled in from reference TRBV7-9 and TRBJ2-7): DTGVSQNPRHKITKRGQNVTFRCDPISEHNRLYWYRQTLGQGPEFLTYFQNEAQLEKSRLLSDRFSAERPKGSFSTLEIQRTEQGDSAMYLCASSSQYRVQHEQYFGPGTRLTVT.

The rearrangement joins TRBV20-1 to TRBJ2-7, with 10 positions matching TRBD2. The germline CDR1 and CDR2 sequences are DFQATT and SNEGSKA (reference sequence). V lost 3 bases and J lost 1; bases outside the gene matches: 6. There are 15 residues in the CDR3. Written as DNA, the CDR3 is TGCAGTGCTAGTGGCCGGACTAGCGGATCCTACGAGCAGTACTTC. It is translated as CSASGRTSGSYEQYF.

The chain employs TRBV9 and TRBJ2-4; no clear D. Germline V gives CDR1 SGDLS, CDR2 YYNGEE. Trimming removed 4 bases from V and 1 base from J, with 12 bases in between. The CDR3 consists of 15 residues. The CDR3 sequence: CASSPQTNAKNIQYF. The CDR3 DNA follows: TGTGCCAGCAGCCCCCAGACAAATGCCAAAAACATTCAGTACTTC.

This clone was seen more than once but under ten times. The chain is built from TRBV28 and TRBJ2-7; 9 bases fit TRBD1. The CDR3 covers 15 residues. Germline V gene sequence: CDR1 MDHEN, CDR2 SYDVKM. V was pared by 5 bases and J by 1 base, with 6 bases of the junction left unmatched. CDR3 in amino acids: CASSTPGQGSYEQYF. DNA of the CDR3: TGTGCCAGCAGTACGCCGGGACAGGGTTCCTACGAGCAGTACTTC.

The genes are TRBV6-2 or TRBV6-3 and TRBJ1-2; no clear D. Trimming took off 3 bases at V and 4 bases at J, with 9 bases between the two ends. Germline V gene lookup returns CDR1 MNHEY and CDR2 SVGEGT. There are 13 residues in the CDR3. The CDR3 here is CASSYLYSYGYTF. The CDR3 region has the DNA TGTGCCAGCAGTTATCTTTACAGCTATGGCTACACCTTC.

V usage is TRBV7-2 and J usage is TRBJ1-2; tentatively, D is TRBD1 (5 bases). Germline-derived CDR1 and CDR2 are SGHTA and FQGNSA. The CDR3 covers 15 residues. The V and J ends lost 5 bases and 3 bases respectively, with 16 bases between them. CDR3 bases: TGTGCCAGCAGCCCCCAGGGAGGGTTGGACTATGGCTACACCTTC. This sequence encodes CASSPQGGLDYGYTF.

The chain combines TRBV7-9 with TRBJ2-1; 8 bases align to TRBD1. The germline CDR1 and CDR2 sequences are SEHNR and FQNEAQ (reference sequence). There are 15 residues in the CDR3. Trimming at V came to 2 bases and at J to 7 bases, leaving 7 bases not matched to a gene. The CDR3 spells CASSLFRGRGNEQFF. CDR3 coding DNA: TGTGCCAGCAGCTTATTCAGGGGGCGCGGGAATGAGCAGTTCTTC.

V gene TRBV10-3 combines with J gene TRBJ2-5; TRBD1 agrees at 7 bases. Germline CDR1 ENHRY, CDR2 SYGVKD. This CDR3 comprises 11 residues. Trimming at V came to 6 bases and at J to 9 bases, leaving 4 bases not matched to a gene. CDR3 coding DNA: TGTGCCATCAGAACAGGGGATTCCCAGTACTTC. Encoded protein: CAIRTGDSQYF.

This chain links TRBV4-1 with TRBJ1-5; TRBD1 agrees at 7 bases. The germline V gene has CDR1 MGHRA and CDR2 YSYEKL. Losses at the gene ends were 2 bases for V and 2 bases for J; bases not matched to a gene: 0. This CDR3 is built from 14 residues. The CDR3 reads CASSQQGGNQPQHF. The CDR3 coding sequence is TGCGCCAGCAGCCAACAGGGGGGCAATCAGCCCCAGCATTTT.

The V and J genes are TRBV7-7 and TRBJ2-7; possible D gene TRBD2, 6 bases. CDR1 SSHAT and CDR2 FNYEAQ come from the germline V gene (reference sequence). This CDR3 has 15 amino acids. Deletions cut 5 bases from V and 5 bases from J, with 19 bases between. The CDR3 nucleotides read TGTGCCAGCAGCCCGGGGCCCTCCGGGAGAGACGAGCAGTACTTC. This translates into CASSPGPSGRDEQYF.

V usage is TRBV5-1 and J usage is TRBJ2-6, with 8 bases that match TRBD1. This CDR3 contains 15 residues. V dropped 5 bases and J dropped 4; count of bases not matched to a gene: 5. The germline CDR1 and CDR2 sequences are SGHRS and YFSETQ. The CDR3 region has the DNA TGCGCCAGCAGTTTGACAGGGGCAGGGGCCAACGTCCTGACTTTC. Translated: CASSLTGAGANVLTF.

The table lists this clone with a few counts. This chain connects TRBV5-5 to TRBJ1-2; D is possibly TRBD1 (5 bases). V was cut by 0 bases and J by 8 bases, with 14 bases left in between. The CDR3 has 14 amino acids. CDR1 is SGHKS and CDR2 is YYEKEE in the germline V gene (reference sequence). CDR3 nucleotide sequence: TGTGCCAGCAGCTTGGTTTCGGGGGGGATCGGCTACACCTTC. This sequence encodes CASSLVSGGIGYTF. The full variable domain, with the rest looked up from reference TRBV5-5 and TRBJ1-2, is DAGVTQSPTHLIKTRGQQVTLRCSPISGHKSVSWYQQVLGQGPQFIFQYYEKEERGRGNFPDRFSARQFPNYSSELNVNALLLGDSALYLCASSLVSGGIGYTFGSGTRLTVV.

CDR3 in DNA: TGTGCCAGCAGCTTAGGGAGGAGAGAGACCCAGTACTTC. As protein: CASSLGRRETQYF. This chain connects TRBV11-1 to TRBJ2-5; possible D gene TRBD2, 5 bases. The V gene's germline CDR1 is SGHAT and CDR2 FQDESV (reference sequence). Trimming shortened V by 1 base and J by 4 bases, and 7 bases separated the two germline ends. The CDR3 contains 13 residues.

The chain is built from TRBV9 and TRBJ2-1; maybe TRBD1 (6 bases). Germline values: CDR1 SGDLS, CDR2 YYNGEE. V gave up 2 bases and J gave up 0 bases, with 9 bases separating them. The CDR3 sequence is 15 residues long. The chain's CDR3 is CASSVGQSSYNEQFF. In DNA form, the CDR3 reads TGTGCCAGCAGCGTTGGACAGAGCTCCTACAATGAGCAGTTCTTC.

J is TRBJ2-2 and V is TRBV5-4; 10 bases match TRBD1. The CDR3 has 16 amino acids. Trimming took 3 bases from V and 1 from J; bases not matched to a gene: 3. Germline values: CDR1 SGHNT, CDR2 YYREEE (reference sequence). CDR3 region: CASSWDRGRNTGELFF. For the CDR3, the DNA is TGTGCCAGCAGCTGGGACAGGGGAAGGAACACCGGGGAGCTGTTTTTT.

Comment on this clone: Other DNA sequences in the same sample also yield this CDR3. CDR3 nucleotide sequence: TGTGCCAGCTCACCATTGGACAGGGGGCCTGGAAACACCATATATTTT. Translating gives CASSPLDRGPGNTIYF. This chain connects TRBV18 to TRBJ1-3, with 11 bases matching TRBD1. V shed 2 bases and J 2 bases; nucleotides not matched to a gene: 2. Germline V lookup: CDR1 KGHSH, CDR2 LQKENI. The CDR3 is 16 amino acids.

The chain carries TRBV5-1 and TRBJ2-7, with 8 bases identical to TRBD1. V gave up 0 bases and J gave up 5 bases; unmatched junction bases: 10. The CDR3 sequence is 16 residues long. The germline CDR1 and CDR2 sequences are SGHRS and YFSETQ. CDR3 nucleotide sequence: TGCGCCAGCAGCTTGGCCCTGGGGGACAGGATTCACGAGCAGTACTTC. This translates into CASSLALGDRIHEQYF.

V and J are TRBV5-1 and TRBJ1-1; D not resolved. The germline V gene encodes CDR1 SGHRS and CDR2 YFSETQ. V gave up 6 bases and J gave up 2 bases, with 14 bases separating them. This CDR3 region has 14 residues. The CDR3 DNA follows: TGCGCCAGCACCATCGACACACCAAACACTGAAGCTTTCTTT. This gives the protein CASTIDTPNTEAFF.